These 30 T cell receptor beta chains were all obtained from the same sample, sequenced in a study of OX40 agonist ivuxolimab in advanced cancers. Measured with immunoSEQ multiplex PCR; TCRdb has only the in-frame clones, and not every one. The sample comprises 70,000 to 100,000 clones, about 91% of which are singletons, and roughly 0.38% rests with the top ten. Here the sequenced sample was CD4+ or CD8+ T cells sorted from blood, taken in a trial of the OX40 agonist ivuxolimab. These receptors originate from an adult with an advanced solid tumor such as melanoma, head and neck, liver or kidney cancer.

This chain joins TRBV30 and TRBJ1-6; TRBD1 might be the D (6 bases). The CDR3 sequence is 16 residues long. V was trimmed by 3 bases and J by 7 bases, leaving 19 bases between them. Per germline, CDR1 GTSNPN and CDR2 SVGIG (reference sequence). CDR3 nucleotides: TGTGCCTGGAGCGTACCTCACAGGGAAGTAAATTCACCCCTCCACTTT. Its translation is CAWSVPHREVNSPLHF.

This rearrangement joins TRBV2 to TRBJ2-7; 11 bases are shared with TRBD2. The CDR3 is 17 amino acids. Germline V gene sequence: CDR1 SNHLY, CDR2 FYNNEI. After removal of 7 bases from V and 5 bases from J, the junction contained 16 bases not matched to a gene. The CDR3 protein is CASNRGVAGGLGDEQYF. In nucleotides, the CDR3 is TGTGCCAGCAACCGGGGGGTAGCGGGAGGGCTCGGGGACGAGCAGTACTTC.

The rearrangement uses TRBV5-1 and TRBJ2-1, with TRBD1 matching over 8 bases. Germline lookup yields CDR1 SGHRS and CDR2 YFSETQ. V lost 3 bases and J lost 4; bases outside the gene matches: 9. This CDR3 has 16 residues. CDR3 residues: CASSSDPGQEYNEQFF. The CDR3 nucleotides read TGCGCCAGCAGCTCAGACCCGGGACAGGAGTACAATGAGCAGTTCTTC.

The V and J genes are TRBV7-2 and TRBJ2-7, with D possibly TRBD1 on 5 matching bases. Germline loops: CDR1 SGHTA, CDR2 FQGNSA. V lost 0 bases to trimming and J lost 0 bases, with 9 bases between them. The CDR3 runs to 15 residues. The DNA for the CDR3 is TGTGCCAGCAGCTTAGCGGGGCCGAGCTCCTACGAGCAGTACTTC. It codes for CASSLAGPSSYEQYF.

The CDR3 is CASSGAGGGQTQYF. Written as DNA, the CDR3 is TGTGCCAGCAGCGGAGCGGGAGGGGGTCAGACCCAGTACTTC. The gene calls are TRBV7-2 and TRBJ2-5; 10 positions match TRBD2. Germline lookup yields CDR1 SGHTA and CDR2 FQGNSA. This CDR3 has 14 residues. Unmatched junction bases numbered 6, after V lost 5 bases and J lost 6 bases.

The chain uses TRBV30 and TRBJ1-6, with TRBD1 as a possible D gene (6 bases). V lost 5 bases and J lost 6, with 14 bases in between. CDR3 length: 14 amino acids. The germline CDR1 and CDR2 sequences are GTSNPN and SVGIG (reference sequence). The CDR3 loop is CAWDKTGLNSPLHF. In DNA, the CDR3 is TGTGCCTGGGATAAGACAGGCCTTAATTCACCCCTCCACTTT.

This chain connects TRBV10-1 to TRBJ1-2; 9 bases fit TRBD1. Germline V CDR1 and CDR2: WNHNN, SYGVQD (reference sequence). The CDR3 consists of 16 residues. CDR3 protein: CVHRTGTGNKNYGYTF. DNA for the CDR3: TGCGTCCATAGAACAGGGACAGGGAATAAAAACTATGGCTACACCTTC.

CDR3 sequence reads: CASSHPTQGVRGSYNEQFF. The CDR3 coding sequence is TGCGCCAGCAGCCACCCCACCCAAGGTGTCAGAGGCTCCTACAATGAGCAGTTCTTC. This chain links TRBV4-1 with TRBJ2-1, with D uncertain. V lost 3 bases and J 0 bases, leaving 21 bases between the germline ends. This CDR3 region has 19 residues. CDR1 MGHRA and CDR2 YSYEKL come from the germline V gene.

As concerns this clone: Other DNA sequences from this sample encode an identical CDR3 as well. This chain uses TRBV7-2 with TRBJ2-5; weak D call: TRBD1 (5 bases). Trimming removed 1 base from V and 5 bases from J, with 8 bases in between. This CDR3 has 13 residues. CDR1 is SGHTA, CDR2 FQGNSA, per germline. The CDR3 spells CASSLGQGETQYF. CDR3 bases: TGTGCCAGCAGCTTAGGGCAGGGTGAGACCCAGTACTTC.

V is TRBV11-3 and J is TRBJ1-1; 7 bases agree with TRBD1. The CDR3 loop spans 15 amino acids. V trimming: 5 bases; J trimming: 1 base; junction bases outside the gene matches: 7. Germline V gene lookup returns CDR1 SGHNT and CDR2 YENEEA. CDR3 nucleotides: TGTGCCAGCAGCCCAGGGGGGGGCAGGAACACTGAAGCTTTCTTT. This encodes CASSPGGGRNTEAFF.

The V call is TRBV30, the J call TRBJ2-5, with 12 nucleotides matching TRBD1. This CDR3 spans 15 amino acids. J lost 5 bases, V lost 0 bases, and 4 bases had no gene match. Germline V gene lookup returns CDR1 GTSNPN and CDR2 SVGIG (reference sequence). The CDR3 reads CAWSVGTGGVETQYF. The CDR3 DNA is TGTGCCTGGAGTGTAGGGACAGGGGGCGTGGAGACCCAGTACTTC.

This rearrangement joins TRBV10-3 to TRBJ2-7; 9 bases map to TRBD2. Germline trimming cut 5 bases from V and 2 bases from J; bases unmatched to any gene: 10. The CDR3 is 16 residues long. The germline gives CDR1 ENHRY, CDR2 SYGVKD. As DNA, the CDR3 is TGTGCCATCAGTATCTCTAGCGGGACGCCTGCCTACGAGCAGTACTTC. This codes for CAISISSGTPAYEQYF.

V usage is TRBV6-1 and J usage is TRBJ1-2; no reliable D call. This CDR3 region has 13 residues. Germline values: CDR1 MNHNS, CDR2 SASEGT. Trimming pared 1 base from V and 4 bases from J, leaving 7 bases between. This CDR3 is CASSEGRGYGYTF. CDR3 coding DNA: TGTGCCAGCAGTGAAGGCCGCGGCTATGGCTACACCTTC.

The V call is TRBV5-1, the J call TRBJ2-5, with 8 nucleotides matching TRBD2. Germline loops: CDR1 SGHRS, CDR2 YFSETQ. The CDR3 has 17 residues. V was pared by 0 bases and J by 2 bases, with 9 bases of the junction left unmatched. DNA for the CDR3: TGCGCCAGCAGCTTGGGGGTACTAGCGGCAACGCAAGAGACCCAGTACTTC. Translating it yields CASSLGVLAATQETQYF. Combining the CDR3 with reference TRBV5-1 and TRBJ2-5 gives the whole variable domain KAGVTQTPRYLIKTRGQQVTLSCSPISGHRSVSWYQQTPGQGLQFLFEYFSETQRNKGNFPGRFSGRQFSNSRSEMNVSTLELGDSALYLCASSLGVLAATQETQYFGPGTRLLVL.

This clone was detected only once. This rearrangement joins TRBV6-5 to TRBJ2-1; D is possibly TRBD2 (5 bases). Trimming cost V 4 bases and J 3 bases, with 7 bases left between them. CDR1 and CDR2 from the germline V gene are MNHEY and SVGAGI. The CDR3 contains 13 residues. In nucleotides, the CDR3 is TGTGCCAGCAGTTCGGACTTCTACAATGAGCAGTTCTTC. Its protein product is CASSSDFYNEQFF.

The chain employs TRBV30 and TRBJ1-4; D gene ambiguous. Germline assignment: CDR1 GTSNPN and CDR2 SVGIG (reference sequence). V lost 2 bases and J lost 0, with 16 bases in between. The CDR3 is 17 residues long. The CDR3 nucleotides read TGTGCCTGGAGTCTAGCGGACGGAGCTGCAACTAATGAAAAACTGTTTTTT. The encoded protein is CAWSLADGAATNEKLFF.

The gene calls are TRBV19 and TRBJ1-5, with TRBD1 matching 7 bases. The CDR3 is made up of 13 amino acids. Per germline, CDR1 LNHDA and CDR2 SQIVND (reference sequence). V gave up 7 bases and J gave up 4 bases; unmatched junction bases: 4. CDR3 protein: CASMDRRNQPQHF. Written as DNA, the CDR3 is TGTGCCAGTATGGACAGGCGGAATCAGCCCCAGCATTTT.

The gene calls are TRBV5-1 and TRBJ2-5, with D hard to call. Trimming removed 1 base at V and 1 base at J, with 8 bases between. CDR3 length: 14 residues. The germline gives CDR1 SGHRS, CDR2 YFSETQ. In nucleotides, the CDR3 is TGCGCCAGCAGCTTGCCTAACCGCCAAGAGACCCAGTACTTC. It encodes CASSLPNRQETQYF.

CDR3 sequence: CASSMTVSYEQYF. The CDR3 DNA reads as TGTGCCAGCAGCATGACAGTATCCTACGAGCAGTACTTC. The V call is TRBV7-2, the J call TRBJ2-7; perhaps TRBD1 as D (5 bases). Germline CDR1 SGHTA, CDR2 FQGNSA. Trimming shortened V by 5 bases and J by 1 base, and 9 bases separated the two germline ends. The CDR3 covers 13 residues.

The chain couples TRBV5-1 to TRBJ2-4; 7 bases match TRBD1. The germline V gene encodes CDR1 SGHRS and CDR2 YFSETQ. The junction had 18 bases not matched to a gene; V was cut back by 1 base and J by 5 bases. CDR3 size: 19 residues. CDR3 sequence: CASSLNLGDSAHQQNIQYF. For the CDR3, the DNA is TGCGCCAGCAGCTTGAATCTCGGGGACAGCGCACACCAACAAAACATTCAGTACTTC.

Written as DNA, the CDR3 is TGTGCTAGTGGTTTGGTTGACAGCCTGAACACCGGGGAGCTGTTTTTT. Residues: CASGLVDSLNTGELFF. The chain is built from TRBV12-5 and TRBJ2-2; D is perhaps TRBD1 (5 bases). Germline V CDR1 and CDR2: LGHNT, FRNRAP. CDR3 length equals 16 residues. The V end was cut by 0 bases, the J end by 1 base, with 9 bases between.

The chain links TRBV11-3 to TRBJ2-3; TRBD2 agrees at 11 bases. CDR3 length: 17 amino acids. Germline lookup yields CDR1 SGHNT and CDR2 YENEEA. V lost 3 bases and J lost 5; bases outside the gene matches: 10. CDR3 bases: TGTGCCAGCAGCTTCCCAAAACTAGCGGGAGTAATAGATACGCAGTATTTT. It yields the protein CASSFPKLAGVIDTQYF. Full variable domain (remainder filled in from reference TRBV11-3 and TRBJ2-3): EAGVVQSPRYKIIEKKQPVAFWCNPISGHNTLYWYLQNLGQGPELLIRYENEEAVDDSQLPKDRFSAERLKGVDSTLKIQPAELGDSAVYLCASSFPKLAGVIDTQYFGPGTRLTVL.

The genes are TRBV25-1 and TRBJ2-5; D may match TRBD1 or TRBD2 (5 bases each). CDR3 length equals 14 residues. Germline loops: CDR1 MGHDK, CDR2 SYGVNS. Trimming took 7 bases from V and 5 from J, leaving 17 bases between them. Here the CDR3 reads CASKGAGAGETQYF. The CDR3 coding sequence is TGTGCCAGCAAAGGTGCCGGGGCAGGGGAGACCCAGTACTTC.

This chain connects TRBV5-1 to TRBJ1-1; TRBD1 matches 7 bases. CDR1 and CDR2 from the germline V gene are SGHRS and YFSETQ. The CDR3 totals 15 residues. V lost 0 bases and J lost 6; bases outside the gene matches: 8. CDR3 amino acids: CASSLVGTVKAEAFF. The CDR3 region has the DNA TGCGCCAGCAGCTTGGTTGGGACAGTAAAAGCTGAAGCTTTCTTT.

The chain combines TRBV7-2 with TRBJ2-3; D possibly corresponds to TRBD2 (5 bases). Germline CDR1 SGHTA, CDR2 FQGNSA. The CDR3 consists of 17 residues. The V end lost 5 bases, the J end lost 6 bases, and 24 bases lay between the germline ends. CDR3 bases: TGTGCCAGCAGCCCTGTCCGCCTAGCTTTTACCGTGGATACGCAGTATTTT. This translates into CASSPVRLAFTVDTQYF.

The chain couples TRBV7-2 to TRBJ1-2; 7 nucleotides align to TRBD1. CDR3 size: 13 residues. V lost 3 bases and J lost 6; bases outside the gene matches: 4. Germline values: CDR1 SGHTA, CDR2 FQGNSA. The CDR3 protein is CASSFGQGDGYTF. CDR3 bases: TGTGCCAGCAGCTTCGGGCAGGGGGATGGCTACACCTTC.

This chain joins TRBV6-5 and TRBJ1-2; TRBD1 is a possible D gene (5 bases). CDR1 is MNHEY and CDR2 is SVGAGI in the germline V gene. The CDR3 loop spans 13 amino acids. The ends were cut back, 4 bases at V and 2 bases at J, with 8 bases in the middle. The CDR3 DNA is TGTGCCAGCAGTTGGGGCAGAAACTATGGCTACACCTTC. It translates to CASSWGRNYGYTF.

This clone is a singleton in its sample. The V gene is TRBV18, the J gene TRBJ2-1; tentatively, D is TRBD2 (6 bases). V lost 3 bases to trimming and J lost 3 bases, with 9 bases between them. Germline assignment: CDR1 KGHSH and CDR2 LQKENI. The CDR3 is 14 residues long. CDR3 nucleotide sequence: TGTGCCAGCTCACCGTGGACTATCTACAATGAGCAGTTCTTC. Translated, it gives CASSPWTIYNEQFF.

This chain links TRBV25-1 with TRBJ2-7; tentative D call: TRBD1 (6 bases). Germline values: CDR1 MGHDK, CDR2 SYGVNS. Trimming took off 4 bases at V and 4 bases at J, with 11 bases between the two ends. This CDR3 has 13 residues. This CDR3 is CASSVAGAYEQYF. The CDR3 nucleotides read TGTGCCAGCAGTGTGGCAGGGGCTTACGAGCAGTACTTC.

The chain is built from TRBV11-2 and TRBJ1-3; D gene uncertain. There are 13 residues in the CDR3. Germline CDR1 SGHAT, CDR2 FQNNGV. Trimming stripped 4 bases from V and 4 bases from J, with 8 bases between. CDR3 DNA sequence: TGTGCCAGCAGCTCTTCGTCGGGAAACACCATATATTTT. Its translation: CASSSSSGNTIYF.